The 4 T cell receptor beta chains reported below all come from one sample, sequenced in a study of T cell repertoires in cytomegalovirus infection. TCRdb independently ran MiXCR on the reads; one entry per CDR3 protein. The table shows some 310,000 distinct CDR3 sequences, with 20% to 25% occurring only once. These TCRs' antigens remain unknown. The sample consisted of cultured PBMCs, taken from culture after CMV antigen stimulation. The receptors were sampled from a human donor in good health (CMV status not recorded). Some clones in this sample may be carry-over from other donors' samples.

This chain joins TRBV7-9 and TRBJ2-2; TRBD1 is a possible D gene (5 bases). The germline V gene encodes CDR1 SEHNR and CDR2 FQNEAQ (reference sequence). The CDR3 contains 14 residues. V lost 5 bases to trimming and J lost 4 bases, with 11 bases between them. CDR3 residues: CASSPGRATGELFF. The CDR3 DNA reads TGTGCCAGCAGCCCGGGCAGGGCCACCGGGGAGCTGTTTTTT.

The chain combines TRBV7-9 with TRBJ1-1; 8 bases line up with TRBD1. Germline CDR1 SEHNR, CDR2 FQNEAQ (reference sequence). V dropped 5 bases and J dropped 6; count of bases not matched to a gene: 11. The CDR3 runs 15 residues. The CDR3 coding sequence is TGTGCCAGCAGCCTATATACGCAGGGGGCACCTGAAGCTTTCTTT. This codes for CASSLYTQGAPEAFF.

This clonotype was counted many times. V is TRBV11-2 and J is TRBJ2-4; D unresolved. The germline V gene has CDR1 SGHAT and CDR2 FQNNGV. The CDR3 has 16 residues. V was shortened by 5 bases and J by 0 bases, with 14 bases between the two germline ends. CDR3: CASSPGPTLAKNIQYF. CDR3 bases: TGTGCCAGCAGCCCAGGCCCCACCTTAGCCAAAAACATTCAGTACTTC.

The rearrangement joins TRBV7-8 to TRBJ2-7; the match to TRBD2 covers 10 bases. The CDR3 sequence is 17 residues long. Trimming removed 5 bases from V and 4 bases from J; junction bases left unmatched: 14. Germline CDR1 reads SGHVS; CDR2 reads FQNEAQ. This CDR3 reads CASSPPRAGGPLYEQYV. For the CDR3, the DNA is TGTGCCAGCAGCCCGCCCCGAGCGGGAGGGCCTTTATACGAGCAGTACGTC.